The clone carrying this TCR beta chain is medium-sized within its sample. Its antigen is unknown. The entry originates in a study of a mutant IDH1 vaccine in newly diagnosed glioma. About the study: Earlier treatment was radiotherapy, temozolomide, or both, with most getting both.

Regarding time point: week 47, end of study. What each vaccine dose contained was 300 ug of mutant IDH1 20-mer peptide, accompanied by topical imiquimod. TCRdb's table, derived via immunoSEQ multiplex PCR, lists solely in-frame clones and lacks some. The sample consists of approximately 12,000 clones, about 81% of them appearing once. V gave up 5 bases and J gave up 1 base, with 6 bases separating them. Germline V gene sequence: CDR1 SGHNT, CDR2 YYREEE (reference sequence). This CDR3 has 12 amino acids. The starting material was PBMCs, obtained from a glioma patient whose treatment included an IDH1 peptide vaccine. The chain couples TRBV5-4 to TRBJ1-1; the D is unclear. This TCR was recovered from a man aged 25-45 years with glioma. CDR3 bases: TGTGCCAGCAGAAAAGAGAACACTGAAGCTTTCTTT. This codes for CASRKENTEAFF.